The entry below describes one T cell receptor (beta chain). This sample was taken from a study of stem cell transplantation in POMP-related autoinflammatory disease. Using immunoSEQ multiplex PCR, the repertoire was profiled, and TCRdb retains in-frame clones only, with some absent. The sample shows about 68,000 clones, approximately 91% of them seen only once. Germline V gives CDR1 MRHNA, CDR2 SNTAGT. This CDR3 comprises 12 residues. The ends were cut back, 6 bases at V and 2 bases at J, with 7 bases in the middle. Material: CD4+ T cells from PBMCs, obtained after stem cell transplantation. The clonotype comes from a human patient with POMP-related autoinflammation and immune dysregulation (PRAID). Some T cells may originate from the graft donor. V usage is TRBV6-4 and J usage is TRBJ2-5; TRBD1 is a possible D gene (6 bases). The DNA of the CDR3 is TGTGCCAGCAGCGGGACACAAGAGACCCAGTACTTC. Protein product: CASSGTQETQYF.